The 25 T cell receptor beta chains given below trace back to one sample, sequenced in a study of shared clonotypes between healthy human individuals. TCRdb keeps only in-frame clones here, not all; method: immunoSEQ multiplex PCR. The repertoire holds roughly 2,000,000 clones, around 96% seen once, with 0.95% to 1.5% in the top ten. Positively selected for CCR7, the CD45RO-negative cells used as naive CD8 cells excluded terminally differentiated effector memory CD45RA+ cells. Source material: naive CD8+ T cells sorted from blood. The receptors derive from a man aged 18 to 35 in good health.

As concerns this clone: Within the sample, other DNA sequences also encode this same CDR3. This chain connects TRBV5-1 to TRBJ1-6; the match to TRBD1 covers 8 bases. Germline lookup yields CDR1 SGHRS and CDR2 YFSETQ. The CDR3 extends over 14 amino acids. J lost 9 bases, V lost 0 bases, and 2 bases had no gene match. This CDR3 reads CASSLDRGGSPLHF. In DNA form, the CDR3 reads TGCGCCAGCAGCTTGGACAGGGGGGGTTCACCCCTCCACTTT.

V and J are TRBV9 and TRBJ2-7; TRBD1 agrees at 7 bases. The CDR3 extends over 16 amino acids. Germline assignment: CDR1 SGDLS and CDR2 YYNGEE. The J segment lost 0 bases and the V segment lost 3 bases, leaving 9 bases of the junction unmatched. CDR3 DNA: TGTGCCAGCAGCGGCTCCGACAGGGCGATCTCCTACGAGCAGTACTTC. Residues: CASSGSDRAISYEQYF.

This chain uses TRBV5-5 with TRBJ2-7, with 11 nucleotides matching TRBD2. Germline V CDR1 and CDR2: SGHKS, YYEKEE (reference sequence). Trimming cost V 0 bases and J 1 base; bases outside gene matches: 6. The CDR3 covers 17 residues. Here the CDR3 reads CASSLVPSGGLSYEQYF. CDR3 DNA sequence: TGTGCCAGCAGCTTGGTTCCTAGCGGGGGGCTTTCCTACGAGCAGTACTTC.

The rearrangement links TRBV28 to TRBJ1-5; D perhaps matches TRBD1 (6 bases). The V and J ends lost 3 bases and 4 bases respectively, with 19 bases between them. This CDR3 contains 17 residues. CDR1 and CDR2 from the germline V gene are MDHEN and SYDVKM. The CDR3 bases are TGTGCCAGCAGTTTCCCCCATAGACAGGATACTAATCAGCCCCAGCATTTT. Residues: CASSFPHRQDTNQPQHF.

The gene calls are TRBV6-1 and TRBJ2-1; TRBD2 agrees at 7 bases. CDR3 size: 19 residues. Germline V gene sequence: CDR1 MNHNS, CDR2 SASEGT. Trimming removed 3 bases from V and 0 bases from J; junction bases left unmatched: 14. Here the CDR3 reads CASSESLILAMSSYNEQFF. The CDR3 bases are TGTGCCAGCAGTGAGAGTCTTATACTAGCGATGAGCTCCTACAATGAGCAGTTCTTC.

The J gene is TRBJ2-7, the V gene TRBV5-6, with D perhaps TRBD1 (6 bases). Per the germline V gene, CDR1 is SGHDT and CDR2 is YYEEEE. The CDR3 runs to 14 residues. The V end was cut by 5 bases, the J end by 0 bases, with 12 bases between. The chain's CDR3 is CASSLQGPSYEQYF. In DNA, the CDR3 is TGTGCCAGCAGTCTTCAGGGGCCCTCCTACGAGCAGTACTTC.

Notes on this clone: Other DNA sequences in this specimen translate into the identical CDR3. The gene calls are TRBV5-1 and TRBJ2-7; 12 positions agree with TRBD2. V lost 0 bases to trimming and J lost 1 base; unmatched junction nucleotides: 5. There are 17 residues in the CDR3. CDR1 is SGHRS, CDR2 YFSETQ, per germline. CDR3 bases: TGCGCCAGCAGCTTGGGACTAGCGGGGGTAATTTCCTACGAGCAGTACTTC. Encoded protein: CASSLGLAGVISYEQYF. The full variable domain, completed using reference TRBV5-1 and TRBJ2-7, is KAGVTQTPRYLIKTRGQQVTLSCSPISGHRSVSWYQQTPGQGLQFLFEYFSETQRNKGNFPGRFSGRQFSNSRSEMNVSTLELGDSALYLCASSLGLAGVISYEQYFGPGTRLTVT.

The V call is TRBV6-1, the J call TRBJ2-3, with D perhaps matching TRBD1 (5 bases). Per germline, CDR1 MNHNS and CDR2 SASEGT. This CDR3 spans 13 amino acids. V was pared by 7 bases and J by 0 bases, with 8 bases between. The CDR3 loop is CASTRQSTDTQYF. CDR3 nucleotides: TGTGCCAGCACGAGACAGAGCACAGATACGCAGTATTTT.

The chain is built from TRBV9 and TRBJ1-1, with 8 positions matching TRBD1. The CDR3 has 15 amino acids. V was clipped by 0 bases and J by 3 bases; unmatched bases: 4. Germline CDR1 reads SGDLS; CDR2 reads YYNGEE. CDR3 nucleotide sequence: TGTGCCAGCAGCGTAGAGACAGGGGTTTACACTGAAGCTTTCTTT. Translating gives CASSVETGVYTEAFF.

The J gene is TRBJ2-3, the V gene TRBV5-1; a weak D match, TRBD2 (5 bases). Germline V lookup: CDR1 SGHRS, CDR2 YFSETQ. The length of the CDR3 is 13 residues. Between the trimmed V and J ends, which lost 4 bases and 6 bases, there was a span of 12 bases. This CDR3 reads CASSVGPGDTQYF. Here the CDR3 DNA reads TGCGCCAGCAGCGTAGGGCCGGGGGATACGCAGTATTTT.

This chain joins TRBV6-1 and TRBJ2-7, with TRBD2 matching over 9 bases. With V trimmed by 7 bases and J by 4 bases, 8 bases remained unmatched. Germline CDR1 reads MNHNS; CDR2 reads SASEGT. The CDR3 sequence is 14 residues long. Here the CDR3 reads CASNLRGGAYEQYF. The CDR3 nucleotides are TGTGCCAGCAACCTCCGCGGGGGGGCGTACGAGCAGTACTTC.

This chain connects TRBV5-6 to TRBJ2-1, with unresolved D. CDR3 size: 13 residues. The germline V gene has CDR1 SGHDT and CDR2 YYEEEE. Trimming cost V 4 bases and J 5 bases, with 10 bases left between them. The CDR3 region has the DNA TGTGCCAGCAGCGATGGCCCCAACAATGAGCAGTTCTTC. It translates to CASSDGPNNEQFF.

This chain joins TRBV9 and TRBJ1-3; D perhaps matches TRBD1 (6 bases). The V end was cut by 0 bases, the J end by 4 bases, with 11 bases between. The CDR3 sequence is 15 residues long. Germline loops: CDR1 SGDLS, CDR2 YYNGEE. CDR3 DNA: TGTGCCAGCAGCGTAGTCTCGGGGGGCGGAAACACCATATATTTT. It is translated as CASSVVSGGGNTIYF. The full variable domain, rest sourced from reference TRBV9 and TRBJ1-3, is DSGVTQTPKHLITATGQRVTLRCSPRSGDLSVYWYQQSLDQGLQFLIQYYNGEERAKGNILERFSAQQFPDLHSELNLSSLELGDSALYFCASSVVSGGGNTIYFGEGSWLTVV.

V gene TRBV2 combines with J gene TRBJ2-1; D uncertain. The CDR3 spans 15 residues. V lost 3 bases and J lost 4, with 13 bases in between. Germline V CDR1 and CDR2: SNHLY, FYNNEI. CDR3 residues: CASSDPALGYNEQFF. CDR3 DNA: TGTGCCAGCAGTGATCCAGCTTTGGGATACAATGAGCAGTTCTTC.

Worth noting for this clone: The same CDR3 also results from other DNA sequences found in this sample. The CDR3 sequence: CASSASGANVLTF. Written as DNA, the CDR3 is TGTGCCAGCAGCGCTTCTGGGGCCAACGTCCTGACTTTC. V and J are TRBV9 and TRBJ2-6; D remains unclear. V lost 3 bases and J lost 1, with 2 bases in between. CDR3 length: 13 amino acids. Germline values: CDR1 SGDLS, CDR2 YYNGEE.

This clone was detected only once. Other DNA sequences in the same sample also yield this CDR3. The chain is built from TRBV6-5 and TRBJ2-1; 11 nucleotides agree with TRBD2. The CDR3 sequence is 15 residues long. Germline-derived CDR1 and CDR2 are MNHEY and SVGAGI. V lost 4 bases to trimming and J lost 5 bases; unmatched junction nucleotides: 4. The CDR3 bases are TGTGCCAGCAGTTTGTTAGCGGGGGGGAACAATGAGCAGTTCTTC. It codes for CASSLLAGGNNEQFF.

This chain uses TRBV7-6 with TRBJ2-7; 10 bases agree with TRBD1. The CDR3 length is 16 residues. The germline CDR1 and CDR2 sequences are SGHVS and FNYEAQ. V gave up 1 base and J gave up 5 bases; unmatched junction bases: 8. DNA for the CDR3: TGTGCCAGCAGCTTAGGCCCCGGGACAGGGGAGCACGAGCAGTACTTC. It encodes CASSLGPGTGEHEQYF.

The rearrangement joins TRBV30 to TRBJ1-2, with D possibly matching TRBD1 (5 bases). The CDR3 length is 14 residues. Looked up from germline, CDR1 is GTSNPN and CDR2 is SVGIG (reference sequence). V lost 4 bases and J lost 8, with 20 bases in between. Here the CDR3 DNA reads TGTGCCTGGATCCATACAGGTTCCCGGCGGGGCTACACCTTC. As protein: CAWIHTGSRRGYTF.

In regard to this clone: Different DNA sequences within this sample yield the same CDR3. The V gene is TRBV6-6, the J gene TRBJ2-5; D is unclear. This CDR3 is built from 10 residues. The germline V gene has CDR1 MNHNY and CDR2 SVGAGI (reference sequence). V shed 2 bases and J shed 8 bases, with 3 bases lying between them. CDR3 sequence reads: CASSYETQYF. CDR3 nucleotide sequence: TGTGCCAGCAGTTACGAAACCCAGTACTTC.

This CDR3 reads CASSHFRSRAPQHF. The CDR3 bases are TGTGCCAGCAGCCATTTCCGTAGCAGGGCCCCCCAGCATTTT. The V gene is TRBV9, the J gene TRBJ1-5; D perhaps matches TRBD1 (5 bases). Germline assignment: CDR1 SGDLS and CDR2 YYNGEE. The V and J ends lost 4 bases and 10 bases respectively, with 18 bases between them. The CDR3 is 14 amino acids.

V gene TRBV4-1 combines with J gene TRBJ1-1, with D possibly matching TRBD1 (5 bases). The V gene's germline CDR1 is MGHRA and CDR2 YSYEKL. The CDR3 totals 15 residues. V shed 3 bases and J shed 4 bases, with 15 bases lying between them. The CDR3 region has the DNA TGCGCCAGCAGCCAGGGCGGGGGGGACGGCACTGAAGCTTTCTTT. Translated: CASSQGGGDGTEAFF.

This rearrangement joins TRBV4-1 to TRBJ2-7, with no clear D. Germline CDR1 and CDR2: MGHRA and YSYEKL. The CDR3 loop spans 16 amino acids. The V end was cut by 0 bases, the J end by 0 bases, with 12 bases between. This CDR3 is CASSQEGQGNSYEQYF. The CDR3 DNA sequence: TGCGCCAGCAGCCAAGAAGGGCAAGGCAACTCCTACGAGCAGTACTTC.

The CDR3 DNA is TGTGCCAGCAGCGAGGGTCCCTCAGGGTTGCAGAAGACCCAGTACTTC. This codes for CASSEGPSGLQKTQYF. This rearrangement joins TRBV5-6 to TRBJ2-5; D may be TRBD1 or TRBD2 (5 bases each). The CDR3 loop spans 16 amino acids. Trimming cost V 4 bases and J 6 bases, with 22 bases left between them. Looked up from germline, CDR1 is SGHDT and CDR2 is YYEEEE.

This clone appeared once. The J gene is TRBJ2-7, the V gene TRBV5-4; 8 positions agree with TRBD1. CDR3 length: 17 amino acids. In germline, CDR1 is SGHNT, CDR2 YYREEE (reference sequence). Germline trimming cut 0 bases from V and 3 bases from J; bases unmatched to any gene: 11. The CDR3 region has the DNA TGTGCCAGCAGCTTGGCGTCAGGGGCAGGGGGCCTCTACGAGCAGTACTTC. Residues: CASSLASGAGGLYEQYF.

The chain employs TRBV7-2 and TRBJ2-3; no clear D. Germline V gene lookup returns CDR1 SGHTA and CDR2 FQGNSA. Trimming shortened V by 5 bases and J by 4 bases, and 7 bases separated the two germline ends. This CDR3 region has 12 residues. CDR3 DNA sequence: TGTGCCAGCAGCCCTCGGGCAGATACGCAGTATTTT. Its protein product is CASSPRADTQYF. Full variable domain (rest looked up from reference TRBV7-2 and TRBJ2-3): GAGVSQSPSNKVTEKGKDVELRCDPISGHTALYWYRQSLGQGLEFLIYFQGNSAPDKSGLPSDRFSAERTGGSVSTLTIQRTQQEDSAVYLCASSPRADTQYFGPGTRLTVL.